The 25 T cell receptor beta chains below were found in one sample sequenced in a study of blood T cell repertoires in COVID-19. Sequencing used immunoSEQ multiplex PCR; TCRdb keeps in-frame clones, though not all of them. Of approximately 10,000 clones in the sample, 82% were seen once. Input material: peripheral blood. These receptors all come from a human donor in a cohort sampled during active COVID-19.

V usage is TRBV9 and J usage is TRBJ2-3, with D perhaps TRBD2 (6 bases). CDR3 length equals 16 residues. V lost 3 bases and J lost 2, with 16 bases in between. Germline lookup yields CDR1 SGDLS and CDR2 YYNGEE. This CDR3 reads CASSGRLVRTTDTQYF. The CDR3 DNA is TGTGCCAGCAGCGGGCGACTAGTTCGTACCACAGATACGCAGTATTTT.

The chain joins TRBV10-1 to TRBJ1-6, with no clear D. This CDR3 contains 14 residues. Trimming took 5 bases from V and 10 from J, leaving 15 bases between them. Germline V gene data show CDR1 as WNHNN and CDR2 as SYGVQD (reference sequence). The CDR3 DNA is TGCGCCAGCAGTCCGGCCGGGGTGGGATCACCCCTCCACTTT. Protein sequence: CASSPAGVGSPLHF.

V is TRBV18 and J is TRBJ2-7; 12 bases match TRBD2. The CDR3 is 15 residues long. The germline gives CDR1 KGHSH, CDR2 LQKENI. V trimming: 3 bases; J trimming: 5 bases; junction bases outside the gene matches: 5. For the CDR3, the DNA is TGTGCCAGCTCACCGACTAGCGGGGGTATCGACGAGCAGTACTTC. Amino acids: CASSPTSGGIDEQYF.

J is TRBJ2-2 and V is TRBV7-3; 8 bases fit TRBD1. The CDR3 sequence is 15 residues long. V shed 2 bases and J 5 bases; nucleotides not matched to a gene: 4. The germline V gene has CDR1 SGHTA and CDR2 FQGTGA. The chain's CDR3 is CASSLQQGETGELFF. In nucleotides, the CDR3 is TGTGCCAGCAGCTTACAACAGGGGGAAACCGGGGAGCTGTTTTTT.

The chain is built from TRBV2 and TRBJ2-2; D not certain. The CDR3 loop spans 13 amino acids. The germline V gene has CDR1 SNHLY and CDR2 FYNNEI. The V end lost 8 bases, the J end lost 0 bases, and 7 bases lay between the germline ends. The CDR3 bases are TGTGCCAGCTCCTCCGCGAACACCGGGGAGCTGTTTTTT. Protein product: CASSSANTGELFF.

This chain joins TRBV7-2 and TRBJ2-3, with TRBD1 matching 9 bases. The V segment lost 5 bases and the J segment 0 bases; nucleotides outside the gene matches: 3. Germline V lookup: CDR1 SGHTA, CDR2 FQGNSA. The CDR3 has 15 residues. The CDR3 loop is CASSTGQGSTDTQYF. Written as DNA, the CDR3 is TGTGCCAGCAGCACCGGACAGGGGAGCACAGATACGCAGTATTTT.

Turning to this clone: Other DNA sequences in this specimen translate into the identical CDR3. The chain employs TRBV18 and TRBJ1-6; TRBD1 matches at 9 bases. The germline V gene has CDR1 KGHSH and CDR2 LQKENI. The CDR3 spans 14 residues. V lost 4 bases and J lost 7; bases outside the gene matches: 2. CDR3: CASSRDRGNSPLHF. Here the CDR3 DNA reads TGTGCCAGCTCACGCGACAGGGGGAATTCACCCCTCCACTTT.

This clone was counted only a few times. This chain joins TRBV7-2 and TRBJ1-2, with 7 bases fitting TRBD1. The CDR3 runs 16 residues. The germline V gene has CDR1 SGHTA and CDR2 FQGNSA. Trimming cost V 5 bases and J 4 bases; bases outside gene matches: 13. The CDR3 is CASSPRTGGSIYGYTF. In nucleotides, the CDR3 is TGTGCCAGCAGCCCCCGGACAGGAGGCTCGATCTATGGCTACACCTTC.

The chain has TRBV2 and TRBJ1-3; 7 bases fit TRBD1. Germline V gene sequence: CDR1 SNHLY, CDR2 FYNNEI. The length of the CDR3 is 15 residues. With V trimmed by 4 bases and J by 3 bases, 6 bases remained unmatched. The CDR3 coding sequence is TGTGCCAGCAGTGCATCAGGGGGGCTTGGAAACACCATATATTTT. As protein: CASSASGGLGNTIYF.

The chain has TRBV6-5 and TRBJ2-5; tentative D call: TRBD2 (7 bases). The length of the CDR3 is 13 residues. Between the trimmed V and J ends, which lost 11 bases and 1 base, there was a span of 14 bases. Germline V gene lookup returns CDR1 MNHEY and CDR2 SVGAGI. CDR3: CAAGRGPQETQYF. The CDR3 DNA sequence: TGTGCCGCTGGGCGGGGGCCCCAAGAGACCCAGTACTTC.

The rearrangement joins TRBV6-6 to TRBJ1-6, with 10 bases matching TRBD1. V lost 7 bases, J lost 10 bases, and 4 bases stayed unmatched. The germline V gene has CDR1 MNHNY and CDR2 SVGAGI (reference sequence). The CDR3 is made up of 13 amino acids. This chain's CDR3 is CASNRDRGSPLHF. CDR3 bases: TGTGCCAGCAATAGGGACAGGGGATCACCCCTCCACTTT.

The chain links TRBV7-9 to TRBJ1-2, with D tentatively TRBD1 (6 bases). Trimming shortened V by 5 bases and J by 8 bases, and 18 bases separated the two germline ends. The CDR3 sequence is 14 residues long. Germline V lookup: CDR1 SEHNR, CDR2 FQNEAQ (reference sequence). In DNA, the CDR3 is TGTGCCAGCAGCCCAAGAGGGGGGGGCGAGGGCTACACCTTC. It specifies CASSPRGGGEGYTF.

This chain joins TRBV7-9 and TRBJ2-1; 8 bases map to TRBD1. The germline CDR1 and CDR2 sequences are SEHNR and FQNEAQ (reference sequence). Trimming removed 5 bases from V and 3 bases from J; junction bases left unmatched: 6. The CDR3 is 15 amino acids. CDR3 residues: CASSRDRGSYNEQFF. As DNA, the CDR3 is TGTGCCAGCAGCCGCGACAGGGGTAGCTACAATGAGCAGTTCTTC.

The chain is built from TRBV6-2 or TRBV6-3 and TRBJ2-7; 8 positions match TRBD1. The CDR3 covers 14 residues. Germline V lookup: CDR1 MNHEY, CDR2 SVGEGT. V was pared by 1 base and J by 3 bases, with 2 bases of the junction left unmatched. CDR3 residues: CASSYWGTGYEQYF. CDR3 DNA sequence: TGTGCCAGCAGTTACTGGGGGACAGGCTACGAGCAGTACTTC.

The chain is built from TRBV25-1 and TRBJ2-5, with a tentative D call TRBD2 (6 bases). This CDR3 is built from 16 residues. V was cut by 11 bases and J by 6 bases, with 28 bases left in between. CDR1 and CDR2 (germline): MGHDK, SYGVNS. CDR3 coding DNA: TGTGCCCCTCTCCTTTGGGGCGGGGTGTGTATTCAGACCCAGTACTTC. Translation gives CAPLLWGGVCIQTQYF.

For the CDR3, the DNA is TGTGCCAGCAGCTTAGGGGACAGGGGAGGTGGAAACACCATATATTTT. It yields the protein CASSLGDRGGGNTIYF. The chain couples TRBV7-2 to TRBJ1-3; 10 bases line up with TRBD1. The J segment lost 3 bases and the V segment lost 1 base, leaving 3 bases of the junction unmatched. Germline CDR1 SGHTA, CDR2 FQGNSA. The CDR3 is 16 amino acids.

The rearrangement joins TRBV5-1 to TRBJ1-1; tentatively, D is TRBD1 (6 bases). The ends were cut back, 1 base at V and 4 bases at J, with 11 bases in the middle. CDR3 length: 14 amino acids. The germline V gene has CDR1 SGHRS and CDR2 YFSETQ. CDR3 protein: CASSLLGGGTEAFF. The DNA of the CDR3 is TGCGCCAGCAGCTTGCTAGGGGGTGGCACTGAAGCTTTCTTT.

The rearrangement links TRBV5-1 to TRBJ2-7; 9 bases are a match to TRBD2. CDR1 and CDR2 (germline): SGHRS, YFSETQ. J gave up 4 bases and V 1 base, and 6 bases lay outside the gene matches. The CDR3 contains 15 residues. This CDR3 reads CASSLQRGGAYEQYF. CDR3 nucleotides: TGCGCCAGCAGCTTGCAGCGCGGGGGGGCTTACGAGCAGTACTTC. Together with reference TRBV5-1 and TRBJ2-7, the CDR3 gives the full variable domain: KAGVTQTPRYLIKTRGQQVTLSCSPISGHRSVSWYQQTPGQGLQFLFEYFSETQRNKGNFPGRFSGRQFSNSRSEMNVSTLELGDSALYLCASSLQRGGAYEQYFGPGTRLTVT.

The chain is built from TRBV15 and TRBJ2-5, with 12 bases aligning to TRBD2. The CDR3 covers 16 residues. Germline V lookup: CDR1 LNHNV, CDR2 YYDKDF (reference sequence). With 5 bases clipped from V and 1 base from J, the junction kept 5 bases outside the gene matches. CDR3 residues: CATSSLLAGGQETQYF. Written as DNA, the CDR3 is TGTGCCACCAGCTCACTACTAGCGGGGGGCCAAGAGACCCAGTACTTC. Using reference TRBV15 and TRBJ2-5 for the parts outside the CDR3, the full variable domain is DAMVIQNPRYQVTQFGKPVTLSCSQTLNHNVMYWYQQKSSQAPKLLFHYYDKDFNNEADTPDNFQSRRPNTSFCFLDIRSPGLGDTAMYLCATSSLLAGGQETQYFGPGTRLLVL.

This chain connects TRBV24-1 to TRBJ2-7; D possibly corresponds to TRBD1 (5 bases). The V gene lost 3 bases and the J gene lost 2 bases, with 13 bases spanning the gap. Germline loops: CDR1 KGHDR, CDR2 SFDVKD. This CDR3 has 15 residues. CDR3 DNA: TGTGCCACCAGTGATCCCAGACAGAAAACCTACGAGCAGTACTTC. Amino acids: CATSDPRQKTYEQYF.

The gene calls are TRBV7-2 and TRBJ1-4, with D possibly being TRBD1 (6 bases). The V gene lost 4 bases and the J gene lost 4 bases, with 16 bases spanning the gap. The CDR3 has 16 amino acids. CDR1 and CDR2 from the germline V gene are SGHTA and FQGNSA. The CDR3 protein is CASSSGQTSYNEKLFF. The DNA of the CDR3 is TGTGCCAGCAGCTCAGGACAGACCTCCTATAATGAAAAACTGTTTTTT.

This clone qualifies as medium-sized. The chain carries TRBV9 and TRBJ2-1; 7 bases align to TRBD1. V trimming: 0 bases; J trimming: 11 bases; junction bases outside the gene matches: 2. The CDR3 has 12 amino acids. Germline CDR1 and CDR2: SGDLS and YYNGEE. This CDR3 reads CASSVGDRKQFF. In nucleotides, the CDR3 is TGTGCCAGCAGCGTAGGGGACAGAAAGCAGTTCTTC.

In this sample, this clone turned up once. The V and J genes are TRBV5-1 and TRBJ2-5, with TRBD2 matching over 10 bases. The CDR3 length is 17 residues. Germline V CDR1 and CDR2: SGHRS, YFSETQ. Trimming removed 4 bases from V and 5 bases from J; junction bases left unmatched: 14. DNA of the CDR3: TGCGCCAGCAGCGCGACTCTAGCGGGGGCTGTCGGGGAGACCCAGTACTTC. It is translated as CASSATLAGAVGETQYF.

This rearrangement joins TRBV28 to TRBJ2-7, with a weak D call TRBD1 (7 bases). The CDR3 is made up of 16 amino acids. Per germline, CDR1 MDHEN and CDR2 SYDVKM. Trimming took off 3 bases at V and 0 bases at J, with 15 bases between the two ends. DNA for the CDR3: TGTGCCAGCAGTTTGGCGGGGACAGCGTTCTCCTACGAGCAGTACTTC. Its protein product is CASSLAGTAFSYEQYF.

CDR3 DNA sequence: TGCGCCAGCAGCCAATCTTTTTTAAACAGGCGATCCTACGAGCAGTACTTC. Translating gives CASSQSFLNRRSYEQYF. The chain combines TRBV4-1 with TRBJ2-7; D might be TRBD1 (5 bases). In germline, CDR1 is MGHRA, CDR2 YSYEKL. V lost 2 bases and J lost 1, with 18 bases in between. The CDR3 extends over 17 amino acids.